The clone carrying this TCR beta chain occurred many times. Its antigen is as yet unknown. TCRdb passed the multiplex PCR reads through MiXCR, listing each CDR3 protein once. The sample lists about 120,000 distinct CDR3 sequences; just under 20% were seen once. These data are taken from a study of breast tumors, draining lymph nodes, adjacent tissues. Study-wide findings and caveats: The lymph node origin of tumor T cells was framed as consistent with a hypothesis, not demonstrated. Findings are consistent with lymph node origin and intratumoral expansion of most tumor T cells. Compared with basal-like, luminal-like tumors shared significantly more repertoire with nontumor tissue. Tumor TCR diversity was below lymph nodes but above nontumor tissue.

V gave up 1 base and J gave up 2 bases; unmatched junction bases: 6. This CDR3 has 15 residues. CDR1 and CDR2 (germline): DFQATT, SNEGSKA (reference sequence). The lymph nodes were axillary draining lymph nodes from breast cancer patients. The V call is TRBV20-1, the J call TRBJ2-3; 7 bases are a match to TRBD2. The sequence was collected from a female donor with breast cancer. Some clones in this sample may be carry-over from other donors' samples. The sequencing input was axillary lymph node tissue. In DNA, the CDR3 is TGCAGTGCTAGAGTCGGACTAGGGAACACAGATACGCAGTATTTT. This translates into CSARVGLGNTDTQYF.